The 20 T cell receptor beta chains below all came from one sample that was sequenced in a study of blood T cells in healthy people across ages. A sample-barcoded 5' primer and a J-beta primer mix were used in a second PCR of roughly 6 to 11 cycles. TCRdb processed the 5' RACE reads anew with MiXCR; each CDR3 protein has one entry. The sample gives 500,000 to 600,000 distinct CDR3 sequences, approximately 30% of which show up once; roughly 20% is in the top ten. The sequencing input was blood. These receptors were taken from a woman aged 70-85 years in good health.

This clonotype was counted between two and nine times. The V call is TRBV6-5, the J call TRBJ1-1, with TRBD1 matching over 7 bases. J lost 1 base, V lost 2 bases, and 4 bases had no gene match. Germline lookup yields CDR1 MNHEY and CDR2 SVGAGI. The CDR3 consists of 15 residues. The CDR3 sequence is CASSYRRTGNTEAFF. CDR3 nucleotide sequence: TGTGCCAGCAGTTACCGGAGGACAGGGAACACTGAAGCTTTCTTT.

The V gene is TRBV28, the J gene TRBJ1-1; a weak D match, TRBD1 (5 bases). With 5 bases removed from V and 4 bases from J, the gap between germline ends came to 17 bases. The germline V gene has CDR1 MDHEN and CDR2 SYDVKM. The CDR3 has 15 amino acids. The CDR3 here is CASSPQWGTGTEAFF. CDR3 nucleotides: TGTGCCAGCAGTCCCCAGTGGGGGACGGGCACTGAAGCTTTCTTT.

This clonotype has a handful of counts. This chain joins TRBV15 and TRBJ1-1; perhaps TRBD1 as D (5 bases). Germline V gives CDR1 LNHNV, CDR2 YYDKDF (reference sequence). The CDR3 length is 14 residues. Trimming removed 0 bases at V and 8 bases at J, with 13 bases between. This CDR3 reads CATSRDEETEEAFF. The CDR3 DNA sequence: TGTGCCACCAGCAGAGATGAAGAGACAGAGGAAGCTTTCTTT.

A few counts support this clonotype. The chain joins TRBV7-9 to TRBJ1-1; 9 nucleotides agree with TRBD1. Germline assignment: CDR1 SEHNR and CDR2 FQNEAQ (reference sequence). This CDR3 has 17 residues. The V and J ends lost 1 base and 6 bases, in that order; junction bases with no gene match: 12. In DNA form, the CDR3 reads TGTGCCAGCAGCTTAGTGTCTGGGGACAGGGCCCACGCTGAAGCTTTCTTT. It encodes CASSLVSGDRAHAEAFF. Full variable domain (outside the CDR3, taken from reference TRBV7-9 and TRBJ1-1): DTGVSQNPRHKITKRGQNVTFRCDPISEHNRLYWYRQTLGQGPEFLTYFQNEAQLEKSRLLSDRFSAERPKGSFSTLEIQRTEQGDSAMYLCASSLVSGDRAHAEAFFGQGTRLTVV.

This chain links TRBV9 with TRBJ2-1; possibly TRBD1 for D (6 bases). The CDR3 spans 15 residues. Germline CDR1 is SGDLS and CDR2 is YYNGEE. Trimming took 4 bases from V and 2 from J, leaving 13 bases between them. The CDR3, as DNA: TGTGCCAGCAGCCGAGGGGGTCCCGCCTACAATGAGCAGTTCTTC. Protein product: CASSRGGPAYNEQFF.

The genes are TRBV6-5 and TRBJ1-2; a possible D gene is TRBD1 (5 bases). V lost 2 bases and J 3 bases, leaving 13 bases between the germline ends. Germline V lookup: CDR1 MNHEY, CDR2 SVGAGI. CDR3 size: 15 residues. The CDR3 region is CASSYQLDRHYGYTF. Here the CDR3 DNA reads TGTGCCAGCAGTTACCAGCTCGACAGACACTATGGCTACACCTTC.

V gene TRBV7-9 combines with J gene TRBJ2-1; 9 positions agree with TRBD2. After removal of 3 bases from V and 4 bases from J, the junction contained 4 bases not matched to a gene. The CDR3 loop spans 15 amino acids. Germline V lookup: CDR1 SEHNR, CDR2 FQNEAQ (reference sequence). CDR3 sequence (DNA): TGTGCCAGCAGCTTCCAGCGGGGGGCTTACAATGAGCAGTTCTTC. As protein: CASSFQRGAYNEQFF.

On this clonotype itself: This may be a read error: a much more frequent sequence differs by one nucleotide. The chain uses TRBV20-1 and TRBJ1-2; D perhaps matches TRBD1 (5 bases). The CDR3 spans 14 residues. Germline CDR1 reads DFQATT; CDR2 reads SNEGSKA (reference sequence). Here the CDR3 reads CSARPRQLTYDYTF. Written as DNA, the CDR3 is TGCAGTGCTCGGCCTCGACAGCTTACCTATGACTACACCTTC.

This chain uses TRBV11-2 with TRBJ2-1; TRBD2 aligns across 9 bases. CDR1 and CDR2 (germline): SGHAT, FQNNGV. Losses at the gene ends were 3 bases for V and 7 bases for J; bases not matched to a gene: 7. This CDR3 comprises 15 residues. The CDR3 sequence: CASSFDLAGANEQFF. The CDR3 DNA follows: TGTGCCAGCAGCTTTGATTTAGCGGGAGCAAATGAGCAGTTCTTC. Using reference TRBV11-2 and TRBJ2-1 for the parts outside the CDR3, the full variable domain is EAGVAQSPRYKIIEKRQSVAFWCNPISGHATLYWYQQILGQGPKLLIQFQNNGVVDDSQLPKDRFSAERLKGVDSTLKIQPAKLEDSAVYLCASSFDLAGANEQFFGPGTRLTVL.

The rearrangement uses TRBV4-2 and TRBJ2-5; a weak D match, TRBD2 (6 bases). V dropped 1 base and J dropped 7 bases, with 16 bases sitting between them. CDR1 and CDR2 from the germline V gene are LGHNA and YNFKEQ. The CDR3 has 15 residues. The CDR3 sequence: CASSQGDSIELTQYF. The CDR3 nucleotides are TGTGCCAGCAGCCAAGGGGACTCGATAGAGTTGACCCAGTACTTC.

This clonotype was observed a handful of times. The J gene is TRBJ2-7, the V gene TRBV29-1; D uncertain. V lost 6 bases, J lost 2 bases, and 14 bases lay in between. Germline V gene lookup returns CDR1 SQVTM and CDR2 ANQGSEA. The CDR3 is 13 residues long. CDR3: CSVPIMEPYEQYF. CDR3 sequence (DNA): TGCAGCGTACCGATAATGGAGCCCTACGAGCAGTACTTC.

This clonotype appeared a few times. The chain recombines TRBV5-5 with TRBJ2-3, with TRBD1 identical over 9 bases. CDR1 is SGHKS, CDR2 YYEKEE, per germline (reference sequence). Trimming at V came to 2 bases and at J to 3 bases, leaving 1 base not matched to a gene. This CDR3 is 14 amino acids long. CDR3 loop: CASSFDRGTDTQYF. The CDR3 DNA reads TGTGCCAGCAGCTTTGACAGGGGGACAGATACGCAGTATTTT. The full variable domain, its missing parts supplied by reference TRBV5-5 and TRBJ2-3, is DAGVTQSPTHLIKTRGQQVTLRCSPISGHKSVSWYQQVLGQGPQFIFQYYEKEERGRGNFPDRFSARQFPNYSSELNVNALLLGDSALYLCASSFDRGTDTQYFGPGTRLTVL.

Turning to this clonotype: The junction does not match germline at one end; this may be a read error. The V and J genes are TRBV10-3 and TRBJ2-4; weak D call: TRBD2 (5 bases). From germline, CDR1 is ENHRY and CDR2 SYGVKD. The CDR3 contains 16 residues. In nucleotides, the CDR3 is TGTGCCATCAGTGCGGCGGGCAAAATAGCCAAAAACATTCAGCACTTC. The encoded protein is CAISAAGKIAKNIQHF.

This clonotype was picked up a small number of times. CDR3 loop: CASSLSQGRVADTQYF. The CDR3 bases are TGTGCCAGCAGCTTATCCCAGGGGCGGGTGGCAGATACGCAGTATTTT. V gene TRBV7-6 combines with J gene TRBJ2-3, with a possible D match to TRBD1 (6 bases). V was pared by 2 bases and J by 4 bases, with 16 bases between. The CDR3 loop spans 16 amino acids. Germline V gene sequence: CDR1 SGHVS, CDR2 FNYEAQ.

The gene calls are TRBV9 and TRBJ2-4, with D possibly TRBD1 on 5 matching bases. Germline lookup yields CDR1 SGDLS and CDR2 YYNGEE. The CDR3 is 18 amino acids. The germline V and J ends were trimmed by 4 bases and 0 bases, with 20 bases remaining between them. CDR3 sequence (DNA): TGTGCCAGCAGCCCACCGCCCAGGGATAGCCTAGCCAAAAACATTCAGTACTTC. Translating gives CASSPPPRDSLAKNIQYF. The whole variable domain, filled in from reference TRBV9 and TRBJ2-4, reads DSGVTQTPKHLITATGQRVTLRCSPRSGDLSVYWYQQSLDQGLQFLIQYYNGEERAKGNILERFSAQQFPDLHSELNLSSLELGDSALYFCASSPPPRDSLAKNIQYFGAGTRLSVL.

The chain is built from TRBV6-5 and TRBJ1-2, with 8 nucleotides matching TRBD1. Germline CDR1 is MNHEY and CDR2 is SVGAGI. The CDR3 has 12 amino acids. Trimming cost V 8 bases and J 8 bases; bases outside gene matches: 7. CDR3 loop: CASSTGARGYTF. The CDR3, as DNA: TGTGCCAGCTCGACAGGGGCGCGGGGCTACACCTTC.

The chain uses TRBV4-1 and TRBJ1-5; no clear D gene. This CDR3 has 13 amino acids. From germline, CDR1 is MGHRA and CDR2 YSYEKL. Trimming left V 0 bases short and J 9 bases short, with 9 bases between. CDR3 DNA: TGCGCCAGCAGCCAAGATTCGCGGTGGCCCCAGCATTTT. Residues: CASSQDSRWPQHF.

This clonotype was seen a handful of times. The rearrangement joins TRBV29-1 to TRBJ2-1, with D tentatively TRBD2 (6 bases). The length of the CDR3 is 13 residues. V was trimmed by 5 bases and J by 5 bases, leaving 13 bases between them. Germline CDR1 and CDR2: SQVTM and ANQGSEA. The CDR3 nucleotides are TGCAGCGTTCCTAAGACTAGTAACAATGAGCAGTTCTTC. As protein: CSVPKTSNNEQFF.

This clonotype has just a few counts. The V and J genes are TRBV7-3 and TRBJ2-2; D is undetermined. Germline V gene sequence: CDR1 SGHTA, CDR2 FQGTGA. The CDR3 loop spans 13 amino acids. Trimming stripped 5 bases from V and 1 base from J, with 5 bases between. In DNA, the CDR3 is TGTGCCAGCAGCCTAATGAACACCGGGGAGCTGTTTTTT. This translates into CASSLMNTGELFF.

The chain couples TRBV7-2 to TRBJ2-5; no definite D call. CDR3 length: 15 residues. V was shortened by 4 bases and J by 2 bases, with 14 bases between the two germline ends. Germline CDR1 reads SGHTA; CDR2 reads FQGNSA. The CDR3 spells CASSSNRRIQETQYF. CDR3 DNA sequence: TGTGCCAGCAGCTCCAATCGACGGATTCAAGAGACCCAGTACTTC. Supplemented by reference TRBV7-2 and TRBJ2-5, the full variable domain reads GAGVSQSPSNKVTEKGKDVELRCDPISGHTALYWYRQSLGQGLEFLIYFQGNSAPDKSGLPSDRFSAERTGGSVSTLTIQRTQQEDSAVYLCASSSNRRIQETQYFGPGTRLLVL.